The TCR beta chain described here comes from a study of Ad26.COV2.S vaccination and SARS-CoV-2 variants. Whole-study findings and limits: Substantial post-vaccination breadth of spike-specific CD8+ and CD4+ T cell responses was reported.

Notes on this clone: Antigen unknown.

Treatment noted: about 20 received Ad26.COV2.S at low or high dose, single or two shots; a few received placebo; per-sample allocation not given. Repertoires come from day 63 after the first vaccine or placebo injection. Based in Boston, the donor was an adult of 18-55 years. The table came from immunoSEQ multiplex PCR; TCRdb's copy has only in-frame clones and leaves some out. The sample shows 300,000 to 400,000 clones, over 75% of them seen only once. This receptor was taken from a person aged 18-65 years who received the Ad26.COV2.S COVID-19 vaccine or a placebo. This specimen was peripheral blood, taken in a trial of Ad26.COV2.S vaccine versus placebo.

CDR3 residues: CASSQDFKGRYYEQYF. The CDR3 region has the DNA TGCGCCAGCAGCCAAGATTTTAAGGGCCGATACTACGAGCAGTACTTC. The chain recombines TRBV4-1 with TRBJ2-7; D ambiguous. This CDR3 has 16 amino acids. V dropped 0 bases and J dropped 3 bases, with 15 bases sitting between them. Germline CDR1 is MGHRA and CDR2 is YSYEKL.